The present TCR beta chain was sequenced within a study of shared clonotypes between healthy human individuals (dated by TCRdb to between 2020 and 2021). With regard to the full study: Two women and a few men aged 18 to 49 years were included in the cohort. For each donor, CD4 naive and CD4 memory were each given three plates, CD8 naive was given two plates, and CD8 memory was given one plate. To estimate repertoire size and how much clonotype sharing occurs between individuals, the study deeply sequenced the blood TCR repertoires of a handful of healthy adults. Libraries were prepared and TCR repertoires were sequenced by different laboratories using diverse techniques, in order to increase sequencing depth and limit assay-specific biases. Between about 0.9 and 10 billion PBMCs per donor were obtained by leukapheresis. The paper's findings and limits, for the study overall: Sampling was restricted to blood, and TCR repertoires in tissues likely differ from the TCR repertoires found in blood. Higher generation probabilities were observed for clonotypes shared by all four sorted-subset donors than for non-shared clonotypes. Naive subsets generally had larger estimated clonotype richness than memory subsets did. Incomplete sequencing was indicated by rarefaction of sorted-subset datasets, despite the large sequencing depth. Approximately 5% of naive CD4, 3.5% of naive CD8, roughly 2.4% of memory CD4, and 0.35% to 0.5% of memory CD8 clonotypes were shared across several donors. Based on pairwise subsampling, the degree of clonotype sharing among donors was expected to be affected by sequencing depth. Because the study included a small number of donors, the genetic and exposure-history diversity represented was limited.

A note on this clone: This receptor's antigen is unknown. No per-base quality is available; no much larger clone lies one base away.

The donors were healthy, HIV-negative adults with no recently reported acute infections or vaccinations. Only Caucasian adults living in Nashville, Tennessee, USA were represented among the donors. CD4+ T cells were enriched through magnetic negative selection, after which naive cells were positively selected on CD45RA and the remaining negative fraction served as the memory subset. Blood was collected by leukapheresis, and PBMCs were isolated by Ficoll-Histopaque density gradient centrifugation and then cryopreserved in liquid nitrogen vapor phase. Purity and quantity of every magnetically sorted T cell population were checked by analytical flow cytometry. Genomic DNA was isolated from every sorted fraction and measured by UV absorbance on a Nanodrop 2000c. Using the deep immunoSEQ assay, TCR CDR3 regions were amplified from genomic DNA by multiplex PCR. Extracted genomic DNA from each cell subset was distributed evenly across all wells of several immunoSEQ 96-well plates, and each plate was treated as a replicate. For sorted subsets, each replicate PCR was loaded with 200 ng genomic DNA, equivalent to about 30,000 T cell genomes. Purified libraries were quantified with a Qubit 3.0 fluorometer, sized on a Bioanalyzer 2100, and re-quantified with the KAPA Library Quantification kit. Every immunoSEQ 96-well plate was sequenced on a separate single-read 150-cycle Illumina NextSeq 550 flow cell. The published analysis was carried out like this. Because the immunoSEQ output included only junctional sequences and no quality scores, the filtering could not be the same as the filtering used for full-length reads. To assign V/J genes and CDR3, sequences were annotated using PyIR, a Python wrapper for IgBLAST v1.9, with IMGT germline references. Any read was removed if the V/J assignment was weak (E-value above 1e-6), the CDR3 was missing, or the read contained stop codons, out-of-frame junctions, or ambiguous translated residues. V3J clonotypes were defined as sequences sharing the same inferred V gene, J gene, and CDR3 amino acid sequence. The percentage overlap between two repertoires was calculated by dividing the number of shared unique clonotypes by the size of the smaller repertoire. RTK rarefaction, the Chao1 estimator, and Recon v2.1 estimates of unobserved clonotypes were used to assess repertoire richness. Generation probabilities for all TCRbeta clonotypes obtained by the gDNA method from several donors were computed using OLGA. TCRdb took this table from immuneACCESS and kept in-frame rearrangements with V and J called. Such tables lack part of the clones; where checked against another copy, unresolved V genes explain under half of the gap, and the rest is unexplained. The V and J calls and clone size come from that table; D and trimming were worked out from the DNA. The sample table holds over a million clones, of which about 84% were seen once. The ten largest make up 0.52% of the sample.

Sequences MNHEY (CDR1) and SVGAGI (CDR2) are obtained from the germline V gene. Spanning cysteine to phenylalanine, the CDR3 consists of 15 amino acids. The read is trimmed to its CDR3 DNA, 45 bases read in frame from base 1. V loses 6 bases, J loses 5 bases, and the germline ends lie 19 bases apart. The source material was memory CD4+ T cells from PBMCs. The sample's cell subset or site, from its label and the paper: CD45RA-negative fraction. This TCR came from a young man in good health. Some clones in this sample may be carry-over from other donors' samples. The chain is encoded by TRBV6-5 joined to TRBJ2-5; the best D guess is TRBD1, with 5 bases matching. The bases read TGTGCCAGCAGACAACCGGGCCTAGGGGTGGAGACCCAGTACTTC. Its protein product is CASRQPGLGVETQYF.